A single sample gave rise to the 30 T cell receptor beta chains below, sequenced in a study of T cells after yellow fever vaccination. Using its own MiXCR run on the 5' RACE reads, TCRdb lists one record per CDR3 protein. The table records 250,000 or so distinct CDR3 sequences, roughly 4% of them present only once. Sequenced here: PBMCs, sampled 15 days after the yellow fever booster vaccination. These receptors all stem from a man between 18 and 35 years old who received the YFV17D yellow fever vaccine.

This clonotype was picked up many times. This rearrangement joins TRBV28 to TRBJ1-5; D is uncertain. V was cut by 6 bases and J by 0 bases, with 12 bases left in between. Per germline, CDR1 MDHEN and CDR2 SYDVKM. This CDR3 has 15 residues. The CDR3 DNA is TGTGCCAGCAGCACCTCGGAATATAGCAATCAGCCCCAGCATTTT. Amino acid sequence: CASSTSEYSNQPQHF.

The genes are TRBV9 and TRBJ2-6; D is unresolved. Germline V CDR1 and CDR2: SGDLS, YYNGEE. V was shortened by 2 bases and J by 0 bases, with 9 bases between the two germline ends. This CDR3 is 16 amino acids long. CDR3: CASSVSRHSGANVLTF. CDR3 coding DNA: TGTGCCAGCAGCGTCTCCCGGCACTCTGGGGCCAACGTCCTGACTTTC.

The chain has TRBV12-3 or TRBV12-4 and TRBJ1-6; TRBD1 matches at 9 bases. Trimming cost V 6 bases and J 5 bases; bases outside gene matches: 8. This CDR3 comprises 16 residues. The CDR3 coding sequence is TGTGCCAGCAGGATTCAACAGGGGGCAGATAATTCACCCCTCCACTTT. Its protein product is CASRIQQGADNSPLHF.

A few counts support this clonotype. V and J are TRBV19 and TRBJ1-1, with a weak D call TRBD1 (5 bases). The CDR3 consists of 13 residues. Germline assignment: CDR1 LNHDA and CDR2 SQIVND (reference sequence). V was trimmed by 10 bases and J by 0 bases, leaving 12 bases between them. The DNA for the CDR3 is TGTGCCACCCTGGACATAGTGAACACTGAAGCTTTCTTT. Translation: CATLDIVNTEAFF.

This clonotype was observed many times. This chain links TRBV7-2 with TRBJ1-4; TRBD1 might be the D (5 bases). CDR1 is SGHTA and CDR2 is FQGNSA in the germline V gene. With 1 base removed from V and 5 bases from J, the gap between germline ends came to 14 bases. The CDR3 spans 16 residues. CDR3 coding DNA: TGTGCCAGCAGCTTAGAGCAAGACAGCTCGAATGAAAAACTGTTTTTT. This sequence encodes CASSLEQDSSNEKLFF.

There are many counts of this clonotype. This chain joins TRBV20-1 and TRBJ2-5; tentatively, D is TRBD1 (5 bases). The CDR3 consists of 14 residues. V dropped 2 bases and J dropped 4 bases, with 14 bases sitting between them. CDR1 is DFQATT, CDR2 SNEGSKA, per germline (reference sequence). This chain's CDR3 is CSARPLGQGETQYF. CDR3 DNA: TGCAGTGCTAGACCCCTAGGACAAGGAGAGACCCAGTACTTC.

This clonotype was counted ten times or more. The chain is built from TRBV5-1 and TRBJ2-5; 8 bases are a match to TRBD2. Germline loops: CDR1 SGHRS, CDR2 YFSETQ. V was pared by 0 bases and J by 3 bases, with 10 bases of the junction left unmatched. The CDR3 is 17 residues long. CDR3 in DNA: TGCGCCAGCAGCTTGGTCGAGCGGGGGACTACCAAAGAGACCCAGTACTTC. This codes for CASSLVERGTTKETQYF.

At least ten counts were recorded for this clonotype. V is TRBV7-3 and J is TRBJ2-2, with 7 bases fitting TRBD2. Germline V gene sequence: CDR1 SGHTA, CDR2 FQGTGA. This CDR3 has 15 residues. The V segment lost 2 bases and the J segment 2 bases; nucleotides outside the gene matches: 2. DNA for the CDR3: TGTGCCAGCAGCTTAGGGGGGGTTAACACCGGGGAGCTGTTTTTT. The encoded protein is CASSLGGVNTGELFF.

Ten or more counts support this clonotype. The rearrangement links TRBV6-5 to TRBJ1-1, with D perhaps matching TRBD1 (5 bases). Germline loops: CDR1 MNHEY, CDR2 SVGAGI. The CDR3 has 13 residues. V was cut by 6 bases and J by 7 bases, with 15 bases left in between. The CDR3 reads CASRPQGSREAFF. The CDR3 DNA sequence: TGTGCCAGCAGACCCCAGGGCTCCCGTGAAGCTTTCTTT.

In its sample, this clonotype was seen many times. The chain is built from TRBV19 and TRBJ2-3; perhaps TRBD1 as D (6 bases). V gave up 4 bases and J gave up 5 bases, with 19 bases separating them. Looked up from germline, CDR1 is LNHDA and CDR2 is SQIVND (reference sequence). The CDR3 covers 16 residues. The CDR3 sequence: CASSKYSTGRGDTQYF. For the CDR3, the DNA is TGTGCCAGTAGTAAATATTCGACAGGAAGGGGAGATACGCAGTATTTT. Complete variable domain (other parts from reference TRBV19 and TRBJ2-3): DGGITQSPKYLFRKEGQNVTLSCEQNLNHDAMYWYRQDPGQGLRLIYYSQIVNDFQKGDIAEGYSVSREKKESFPLTVTSAQKNPTAFYLCASSKYSTGRGDTQYFGPGTRLTVL.

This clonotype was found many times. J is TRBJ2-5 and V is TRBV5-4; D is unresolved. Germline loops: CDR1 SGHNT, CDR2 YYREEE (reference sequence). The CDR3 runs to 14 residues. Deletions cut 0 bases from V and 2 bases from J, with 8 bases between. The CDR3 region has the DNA TGTGCCAGCAGCTTGGTCCTACAACAAGAGACCCAGTACTTC. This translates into CASSLVLQQETQYF.

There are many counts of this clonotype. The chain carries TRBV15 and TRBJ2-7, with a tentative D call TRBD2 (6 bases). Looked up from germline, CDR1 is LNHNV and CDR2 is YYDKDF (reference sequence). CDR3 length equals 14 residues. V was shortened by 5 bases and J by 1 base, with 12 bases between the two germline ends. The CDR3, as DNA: TGTGCCACCAGCCCCGGGGGAAGGTCCTACGAGCAGTACGTC. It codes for CATSPGGRSYEQYV.

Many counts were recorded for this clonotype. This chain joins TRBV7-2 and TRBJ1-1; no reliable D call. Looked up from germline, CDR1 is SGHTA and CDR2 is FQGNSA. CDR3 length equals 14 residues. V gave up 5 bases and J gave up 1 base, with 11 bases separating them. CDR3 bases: TGTGCCAGCAGCCGGACGGTGGAGAACACTGAAGCTTTCTTT. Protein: CASSRTVENTEAFF.

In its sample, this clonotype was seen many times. CDR3 loop: CASHRAGNTIYF. CDR3 nucleotides: TGTGCCAGCCACAGGGCTGGAAACACCATATATTTT. The chain joins TRBV12-3 or TRBV12-4 to TRBJ1-3; the D gene is possibly TRBD1 (6 bases). V lost 8 bases to trimming and J lost 2 bases, with 7 bases between them. The CDR3 consists of 12 residues.

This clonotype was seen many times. CDR3 sequence: CASSPDRGAYNEQFF. CDR3 sequence (DNA): TGCGCCAGCAGCCCGGACCGTGGGGCCTACAATGAGCAGTTCTTC. The chain links TRBV5-1 to TRBJ2-1; D remains ambiguous. Germline CDR1 reads SGHRS; CDR2 reads YFSETQ. V gave up 4 bases and J gave up 2 bases, with 13 bases separating them. This CDR3 comprises 15 residues.

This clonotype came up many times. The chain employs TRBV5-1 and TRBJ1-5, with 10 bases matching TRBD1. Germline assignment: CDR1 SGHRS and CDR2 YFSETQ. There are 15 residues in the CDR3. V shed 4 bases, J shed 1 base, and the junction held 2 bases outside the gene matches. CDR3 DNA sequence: TGCGCCAGCAGCCTGGGACAGGGGAGCAATCAGCCCCAGCATTTT. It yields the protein CASSLGQGSNQPQHF.

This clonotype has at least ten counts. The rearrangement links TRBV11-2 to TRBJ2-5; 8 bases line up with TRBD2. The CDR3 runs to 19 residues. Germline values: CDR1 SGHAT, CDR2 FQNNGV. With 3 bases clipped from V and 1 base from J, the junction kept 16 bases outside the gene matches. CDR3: CASSFRLAGPITRQETQYF. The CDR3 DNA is TGTGCCAGCAGCTTTAGATTAGCGGGGCCGATTACGCGCCAAGAGACCCAGTACTTC.

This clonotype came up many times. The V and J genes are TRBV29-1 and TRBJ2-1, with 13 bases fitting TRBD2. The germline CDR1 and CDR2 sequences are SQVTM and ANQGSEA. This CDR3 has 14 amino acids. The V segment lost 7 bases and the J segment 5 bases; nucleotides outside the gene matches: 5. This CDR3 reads CSAGTSGGDNEQFF. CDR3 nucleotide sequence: TGCAGCGCGGGAACTAGCGGGGGGGACAATGAGCAGTTCTTC.

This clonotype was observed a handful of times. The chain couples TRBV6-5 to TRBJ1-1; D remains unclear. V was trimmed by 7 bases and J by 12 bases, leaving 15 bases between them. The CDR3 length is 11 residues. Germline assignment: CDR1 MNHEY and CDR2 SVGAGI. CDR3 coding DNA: TGTGCCAGCAATACGGGAAGCAGGACTTTCTTT. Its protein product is CASNTGSRTFF.

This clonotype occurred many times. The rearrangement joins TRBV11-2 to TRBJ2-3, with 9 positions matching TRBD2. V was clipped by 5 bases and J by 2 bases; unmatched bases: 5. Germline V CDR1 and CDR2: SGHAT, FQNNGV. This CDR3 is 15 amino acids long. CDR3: CASSATSGITDTQYF. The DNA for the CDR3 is TGTGCCAGCAGCGCGACTAGCGGAATCACAGATACGCAGTATTTT.

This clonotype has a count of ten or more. CDR3 region: CASSSASGGGTDTQYF. The CDR3, as DNA: TGTGCCAGCAGCTCCGCTAGCGGGGGGGGCACAGATACGCAGTATTTT. This chain joins TRBV7-2 and TRBJ2-3, with TRBD2 matching over 12 bases. Germline V gene sequence: CDR1 SGHTA, CDR2 FQGNSA. The CDR3 runs 16 residues. V gave up 4 bases and J gave up 1 base; unmatched junction bases: 3.

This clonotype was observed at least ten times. The CDR3 reads CASSLAYGGGRNEQFF. DNA of the CDR3: TGTGCCAGCAGTTTAGCCTATGGGGGGGGCCGGAATGAGCAGTTCTTC. The rearrangement uses TRBV28 and TRBJ2-1; possibly TRBD2 for D (7 bases). The CDR3 contains 16 residues. Germline V gene data show CDR1 as MDHEN and CDR2 as SYDVKM. V lost 2 bases to trimming and J lost 7 bases, with 18 bases between them.

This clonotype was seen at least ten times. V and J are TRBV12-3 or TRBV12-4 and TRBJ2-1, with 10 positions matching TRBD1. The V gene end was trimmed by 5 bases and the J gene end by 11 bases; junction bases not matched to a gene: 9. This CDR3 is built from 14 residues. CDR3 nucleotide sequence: TGTGCCAGCAGTCCCGCGGGACAGGGGATTAAGCAGTTCTTC. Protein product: CASSPAGQGIKQFF.

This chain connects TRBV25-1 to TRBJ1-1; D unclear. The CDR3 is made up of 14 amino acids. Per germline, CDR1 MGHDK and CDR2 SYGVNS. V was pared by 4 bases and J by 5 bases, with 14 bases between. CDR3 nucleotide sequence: TGTGCCAGCAGTGTCTCCGGCCCGGGGACTGAAGCTTTCTTT. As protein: CASSVSGPGTEAFF.

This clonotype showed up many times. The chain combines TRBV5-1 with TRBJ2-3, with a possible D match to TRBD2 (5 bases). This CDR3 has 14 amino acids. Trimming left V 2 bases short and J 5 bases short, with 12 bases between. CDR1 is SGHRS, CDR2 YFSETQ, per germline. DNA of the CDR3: TGCGCCAGCAGCTTCGACTACCCTGAAGATACGCAGTATTTT. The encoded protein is CASSFDYPEDTQYF.

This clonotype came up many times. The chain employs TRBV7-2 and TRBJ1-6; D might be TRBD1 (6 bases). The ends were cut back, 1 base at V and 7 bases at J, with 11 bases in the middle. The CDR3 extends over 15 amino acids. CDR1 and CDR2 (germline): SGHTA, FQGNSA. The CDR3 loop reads CASSLGTARNSPLHF. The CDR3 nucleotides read TGTGCCAGCAGCTTAGGGACAGCCCGAAATTCACCCCTCCACTTT.

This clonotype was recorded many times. CDR3 residues: CASRQVGGAEQYF. In DNA form, the CDR3 reads TGTGCCAGCAGGCAGGTCGGGGGTGCCGAGCAGTACTTC. V usage is TRBV7-9 and J usage is TRBJ2-7, with D tentatively TRBD2 (6 bases). V shed 6 bases and J shed 6 bases, with 15 bases lying between them. This CDR3 has 13 amino acids. Germline V CDR1 and CDR2: SEHNR, FQNEAQ (reference sequence).

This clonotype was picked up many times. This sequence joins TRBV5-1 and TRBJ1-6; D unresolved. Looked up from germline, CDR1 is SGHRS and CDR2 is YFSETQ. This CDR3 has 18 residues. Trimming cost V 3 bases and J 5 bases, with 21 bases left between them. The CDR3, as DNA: TGCGCCAGCAGCTGGGATGAAGCCGCACCGATGGATAATTCACCCCTCCACTTT. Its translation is CASSWDEAAPMDNSPLHF.

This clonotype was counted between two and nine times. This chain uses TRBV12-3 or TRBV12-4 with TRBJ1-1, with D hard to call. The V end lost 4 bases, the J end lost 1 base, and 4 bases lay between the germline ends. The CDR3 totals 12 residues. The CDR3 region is CASSSRNTEAFF. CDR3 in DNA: TGTGCCAGCAGTTCAAGGAACACTGAAGCTTTCTTT.

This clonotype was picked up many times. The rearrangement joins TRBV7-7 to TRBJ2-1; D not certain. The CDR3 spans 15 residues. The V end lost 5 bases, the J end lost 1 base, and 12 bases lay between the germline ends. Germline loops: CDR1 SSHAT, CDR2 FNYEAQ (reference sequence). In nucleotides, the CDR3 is TGTGCCAGCAGCGAAAGACTGACTTCCTACAATGAGCAGTTCTTC. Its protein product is CASSERLTSYNEQFF.